These T cell receptor beta chains were read from a single sample in a study of blood T cell repertoires in COVID-19. Method: immunoSEQ multiplex PCR; TCRdb's copy keeps in-frame clones and lacks some. This sample has roughly 160,000 clones, with around 86% found just once. Sequencing input: peripheral blood. Every receptor here comes from a woman older than 75 with COVID-19, enrolled during active disease. Both conserved end residues are part of each CDR3. A D gene is named only where the DNA matches it firmly. Clone sizes are given selectively: once, few, many, or a class where the clone is expanded.

clone_size,d_call,v_call,j_call,cdr3_nt,cdr3_aa
.,.,TRBV5-4,TRBJ1-1,TGTGCCAGCAGCTGGGATCAGGGTTTCACTGAAGCTTTCTTT,CASSWDQGFTEAFF
.,.,TRBV7-3,TRBJ2-7,TGTGCCAGCAGCTTAACCCCGGACGGGGGCGAGCAGTACTTC,CASSLTPDGGEQYF
.,.,TRBV2,TRBJ1-4,TGTGCCAGCAACCTGTTGGGGCCGGCAACTAATGAAAAACTGTTTTTT,CASNLLGPATNEKLFF
.,.,TRBV18,TRBJ2-5,TGTGCCAGCTCACCACGCCCGGGGTCAGAAATAGAGACCCAGTACTTC,CASSPRPGSEIETQYF
.,TRBD1,TRBV18,TRBJ1-5,TGTGCCAGCTCAGGGGACAGGGGGAATCAGCCCCAGCATTTT,CASSGDRGNQPQHF
.,.,TRBV28,TRBJ2-5,TGTGCCAGCGGGCTGGGTGGTGAAGAGACCCAGTACTTC,CASGLGGEETQYF
.,.,TRBV6-2/TRBV6-3,TRBJ2-5,TGTGCCAGCAGTTACTTACCCCGGGAGACCCAGTACTTC,CASSYLPRETQYF
.,TRBD2,TRBV6-1,TRBJ2-7,TGTGCCAGCAGTTTAGCGGGAAGAGTATACGAGCAGTACTTC,CASSLAGRVYEQYF
.,.,TRBV2,TRBJ1-4,TGTGCCAGCAGTGACGGGGGGTCTAATGAAAAACTGTTTTTT,CASSDGGSNEKLFF
.,TRBD1,TRBV9,TRBJ1-4,TGTGCCAGCAGCGTAGGTTGGGGACAGGGAACGGGCGAAAAACTGTTTTTT,CASSVGWGQGTGEKLFF
few,TRBD1,TRBV7-9,TRBJ1-2,TGTGCCAGCAGCTCGGGACAGACTCTCTATGGCTACACCTTC,CASSSGQTLYGYTF
.,TRBD1,TRBV28,TRBJ1-5,TGTGCCAGCAACCAACAGGGGGGGAGCAATCAGCCCCAGCATTTT,CASNQQGGSNQPQHF
.,TRBD1,TRBV28,TRBJ1-5,TGTGCCAGCGATCCCGGGACAGGGGGTTATCAGCCCCAGCATTTT,CASDPGTGGYQPQHF
.,TRBD2,TRBV27,TRBJ2-1,TGTGCCAGCAGTTTATTTGCGAGCGGGACCTCCTACAATGAGCAGTTCTTC,CASSLFASGTSYNEQFF
.,TRBD1,TRBV2,TRBJ1-5,TGTGCCAGCAGTGTGGGACAGCAACAGCCCCAGCATTTT,CASSVGQQQPQHF
.,TRBD2,TRBV7-2,TRBJ2-5,TGTGCCAGCAGCCCCCGGGGGGAAGAGACCCAGTACTTC,CASSPRGEETQYF
.,.,TRBV7-9,TRBJ2-2,TGTGCCAGCAGCTGGCTAGCGAACACCGGGGAGCTGTTTTTT,CASSWLANTGELFF
.,TRBD1,TRBV11-3,TRBJ2-2,TGTGCCAGCAGCTTAGGGGGACAGCTGAACACCGGGGAGCTGTTTTTT,CASSLGGQLNTGELFF
.,.,TRBV18,TRBJ1-2,TGTGCCAGCTCACCACTGGGGGCAGATACCAACTATGGCTACACCTTC,CASSPLGADTNYGYTF
once,TRBD1,TRBV6-5,TRBJ2-7,TGTGCCACCCTGAGACAGGGGGTGCGGTCCTACGAGCAGTACTTC,CATLRQGVRSYEQYF